This TCR beta chain appears in the sequencing data of a study of OX40 agonist ivuxolimab in advanced cancers. Overall study context: Across the patients, intravenous ivuxolimab was delivered every 2 weeks at 0.01 to 10 mg/kg.

Sequencing was performed with immunoSEQ multiplex PCR; in TCRdb, only in-frame clones are kept and a portion is missing. The data hold around 61,000 clones, with approximately 77% observed a single time. The CDR3 loop spans 17 amino acids. CDR1 is MNHEY and CDR2 is SMNVEV in the germline V gene (reference sequence). Trimming shortened V by 5 bases and J by 0 bases, and 20 bases separated the two germline ends. In its sample, this clone was seen a few times. V usage is TRBV27 and J usage is TRBJ2-7; D possibly corresponds to TRBD1 (5 bases). Specimen: CD4+ or CD8+ T cells sorted from blood, collected in a trial of the OX40 agonist ivuxolimab. This sequence was found in an adult with an advanced solid tumor such as melanoma, head and neck, liver or kidney cancer. This CDR3 reads CASSPPPGKRGSYEQYF. The CDR3 DNA reads TGTGCCAGCAGTCCCCCCCCCGGCAAAAGGGGCTCCTACGAGCAGTACTTC.